These 14 T cell receptor beta chains were all obtained from the same sample, sequenced in a study of control samples from healthy donors and cancer patients. Generated by immunoSEQ multiplex PCR, the TCRdb table keeps only in-frame clones and is missing some. The sample carries 110,000 or so clones, more than 85% recorded once. Material: blood. The receptors were sampled from a woman aged 45 to 65 in good health.

The chain joins TRBV7-9 to TRBJ1-2; 9 nucleotides agree with TRBD1. The germline gives CDR1 SEHNR, CDR2 FQNEAQ (reference sequence). The CDR3 covers 15 residues. Losses at the gene ends were 8 bases for V and 5 bases for J; bases not matched to a gene: 12. This chain's CDR3 is CASPRTGEVPYGYTF. CDR3 nucleotide sequence: TGTGCCAGCCCCCGGACAGGGGAAGTCCCATATGGCTACACCTTC.

The chain carries TRBV2 and TRBJ1-3; unclear D gene. CDR1 is SNHLY, CDR2 FYNNEI, per germline. CDR3 length equals 15 residues. V was shortened by 11 bases and J by 1 base, with 18 bases between the two germline ends. CDR3 residues: CADLGSYPSGNTIYF. Here the CDR3 DNA reads TGTGCCGACCTGGGCAGCTACCCTTCTGGAAACACCATATATTTT.

The CDR3 DNA follows: TGTGCCAGCACCCCGCGGTGGGGGGATCAGCCCCAGCATTTT. It specifies CASTPRWGDQPQHF. V usage is TRBV6-5 and J usage is TRBJ1-5, with D perhaps matching TRBD1 (5 bases). CDR1 is MNHEY, CDR2 SVGAGI, per germline. V dropped 7 bases and J dropped 5 bases, with 15 bases sitting between them. The CDR3 spans 14 residues.

The rearrangement uses TRBV7-8 and TRBJ1-4, with a tentative D call TRBD1 (6 bases). CDR3 length equals 15 residues. The germline CDR1 and CDR2 sequences are SGHVS and FQNEAQ. V gave up 0 bases and J gave up 8 bases, with 13 bases separating them. The CDR3 sequence: CASSLARDRMEKLFF. CDR3 sequence (DNA): TGTGCCAGCAGCTTAGCGCGTGACAGGATGGAAAAACTGTTTTTT.

The chain uses TRBV4-2 and TRBJ2-1, with D perhaps given as TRBD1 or TRBD2 (5 bases each). CDR1 and CDR2 from the germline V gene are LGHNA and YNFKEQ. The CDR3 extends over 14 amino acids. V was trimmed by 0 bases and J by 10 bases, leaving 13 bases between them. CDR3 loop: CASSQEGTSSEQFF. The DNA for the CDR3 is TGTGCCAGCAGCCAAGAAGGGACCTCGAGCGAGCAGTTCTTC.

The gene calls are TRBV4-3 and TRBJ1-6; a weak D match, TRBD1 (5 bases). Looked up from germline, CDR1 is LGHNA and CDR2 is YSLEER. The CDR3 is 18 residues long. V was shortened by 0 bases and J by 7 bases, with 19 bases between the two germline ends. The CDR3 reads CASSQDGGIRRWNSPLHF. The CDR3 nucleotides read TGCGCCAGCAGCCAAGACGGGGGTATTCGGCGTTGGAATTCACCCCTCCACTTT.

The chain recombines TRBV11-2 with TRBJ2-7, with no clear D. The CDR3 loop spans 13 amino acids. V was clipped by 1 base and J by 2 bases, with 6 bases between them. Germline V gene data show CDR1 as SGHAT and CDR2 as FQNNGV. The CDR3 region is CASSLVITYEQYF. The CDR3 DNA sequence: TGTGCCAGCAGCTTAGTTATCACCTACGAGCAGTACTTC.

The CDR3 sequence: CASSQSVGTGRGRYYGYTF. In DNA form, the CDR3 reads TGTGCCAGCAGCCAAAGCGTTGGGACAGGGAGGGGTCGCTACTATGGCTACACCTTC. This chain connects TRBV3-1 (or the pseudogene TRBV3-2) to TRBJ1-2, with TRBD1 matching over 9 bases. The V and J ends lost 2 bases and 3 bases, in that order; junction bases with no gene match: 16. The CDR3 is 19 residues long. From germline, CDR1 is LGHDT and CDR2 YNNKEL (reference sequence).

The V gene is TRBV10-3, the J gene TRBJ2-5; 11 nucleotides line up with TRBD2. The germline gives CDR1 ENHRY, CDR2 SYGVKD. With 0 bases clipped from V and 5 bases from J, the junction kept 5 bases outside the gene matches. The CDR3 has 16 amino acids. The CDR3 DNA sequence: TGTGCCATCAGTGAGTCGTCTAGCGGGAGGCCCGAGACCCAGTACTTC. Amino acid sequence: CAISESSSGRPETQYF.

The rearrangement uses TRBV30 and TRBJ1-1, with D maybe TRBD1 (5 bases). Germline lookup yields CDR1 GTSNPN and CDR2 SVGIG (reference sequence). V was shortened by 8 bases and J by 0 bases, with 7 bases between the two germline ends. The CDR3 has 11 amino acids. The DNA for the CDR3 is TGTGCCAGACAGATGAACACTGAAGCTTTCTTT. Encoded protein: CARQMNTEAFF.

The chain recombines TRBV6-5 with TRBJ2-7, with TRBD1 matching over 8 bases. The trim removed 5 bases at V and 6 bases at J, leaving 3 bases unmatched. The CDR3 is 12 amino acids. Germline assignment: CDR1 MNHEY and CDR2 SVGAGI. CDR3 sequence (DNA): TGTGCCAGCAGTAACAGGGGGAGCGAGCAGTACGTC. Translation: CASSNRGSEQYV.

V usage is TRBV7-9 and J usage is TRBJ1-2; D remains unclear. Germline values: CDR1 SEHNR, CDR2 FQNEAQ (reference sequence). Trimming left V 2 bases short and J 7 bases short, with 5 bases between. This CDR3 has 11 amino acids. The CDR3 sequence is CASSLSPGYTF. The CDR3 DNA follows: TGTGCCAGCAGCTTATCACCTGGCTACACCTTC.

The V call is TRBV5-1, the J call TRBJ2-2; weak D call: TRBD2 (5 bases). The V end was cut by 3 bases, the J end by 4 bases, with 13 bases between. CDR3 length: 15 residues. Germline V lookup: CDR1 SGHRS, CDR2 YFSETQ. In nucleotides, the CDR3 is TGCGCCAGCAGCTCTGGACTGTACTCCACCGGGGAGCTGTTTTTT. Protein sequence: CASSSGLYSTGELFF.

The J gene is TRBJ1-4, the V gene TRBV5-1; TRBD1 matches at 10 bases. Germline loops: CDR1 SGHRS, CDR2 YFSETQ. CDR3 length: 16 amino acids. Losses at the gene ends were 4 bases for V and 8 bases for J; bases not matched to a gene: 11. In nucleotides, the CDR3 is TGCGCCAGCAGCGTAACAACCGGGACAGGGGTCGAAAAACTGTTTTTT. Its protein is CASSVTTGTGVEKLFF.